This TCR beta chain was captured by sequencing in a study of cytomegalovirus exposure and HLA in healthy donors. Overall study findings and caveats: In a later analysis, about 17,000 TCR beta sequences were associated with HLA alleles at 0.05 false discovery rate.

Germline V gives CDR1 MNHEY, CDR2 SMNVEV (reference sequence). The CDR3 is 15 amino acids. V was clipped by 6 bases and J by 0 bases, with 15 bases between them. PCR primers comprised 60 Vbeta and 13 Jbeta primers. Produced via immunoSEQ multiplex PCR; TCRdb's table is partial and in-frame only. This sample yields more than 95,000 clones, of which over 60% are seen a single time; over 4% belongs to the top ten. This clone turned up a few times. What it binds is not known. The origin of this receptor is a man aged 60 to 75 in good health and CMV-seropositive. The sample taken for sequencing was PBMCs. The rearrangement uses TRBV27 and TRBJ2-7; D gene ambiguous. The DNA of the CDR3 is TGTGCCAGCAGCTTCGAGTATTGGAGCTCCTACGAGCAGTACTTC. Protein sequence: CASSFEYWSSYEQYF.